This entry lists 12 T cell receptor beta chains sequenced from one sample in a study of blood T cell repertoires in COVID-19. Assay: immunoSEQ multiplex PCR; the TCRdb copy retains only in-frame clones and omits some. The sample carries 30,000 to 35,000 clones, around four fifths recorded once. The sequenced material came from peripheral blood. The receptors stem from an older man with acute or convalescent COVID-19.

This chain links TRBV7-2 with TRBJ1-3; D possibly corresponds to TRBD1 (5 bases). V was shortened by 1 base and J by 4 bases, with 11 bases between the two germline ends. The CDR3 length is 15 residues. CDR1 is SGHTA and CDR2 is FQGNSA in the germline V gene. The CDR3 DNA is TGTGCCAGCAGCTTAGTGGCCAGGGAAGGAAACACCATATATTTT. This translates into CASSLVAREGNTIYF. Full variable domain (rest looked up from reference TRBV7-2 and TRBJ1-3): GAGVSQSPSNKVTEKGKDVELRCDPISGHTALYWYRQSLGQGLEFLIYFQGNSAPDKSGLPSDRFSAERTGGSVSTLTIQRTQQEDSAVYLCASSLVAREGNTIYFGEGSWLTVV.

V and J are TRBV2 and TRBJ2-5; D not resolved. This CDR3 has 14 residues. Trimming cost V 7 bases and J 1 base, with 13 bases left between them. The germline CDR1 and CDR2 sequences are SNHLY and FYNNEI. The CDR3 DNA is TGTGCCAGCACTAGGCTGATCCTCCAAGAGACCCAGTACTTC. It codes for CASTRLILQETQYF.

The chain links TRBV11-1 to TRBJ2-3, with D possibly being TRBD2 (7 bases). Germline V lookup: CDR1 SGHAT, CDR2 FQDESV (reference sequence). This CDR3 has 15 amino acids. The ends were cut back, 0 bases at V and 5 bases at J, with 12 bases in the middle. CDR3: CASSLAGGPQDTQYF. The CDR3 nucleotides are TGTGCCAGCAGCTTAGCGGGGGGGCCACAAGATACGCAGTATTTT. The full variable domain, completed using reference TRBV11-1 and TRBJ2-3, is EAEVAQSPRYKITEKSQAVAFWCDPISGHATLYWYRQILGQGPELLVQFQDESVVDDSQLPKDRFSAERLKGVDSTLKIQPAELGDSAMYLCASSLAGGPQDTQYFGPGTRLTVL.

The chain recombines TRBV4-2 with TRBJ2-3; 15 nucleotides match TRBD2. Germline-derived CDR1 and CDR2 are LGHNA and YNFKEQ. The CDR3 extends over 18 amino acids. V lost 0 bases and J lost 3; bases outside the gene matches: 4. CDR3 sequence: CASSQEGTSGGTTDTQYF. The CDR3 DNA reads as TGTGCCAGCAGCCAAGAGGGGACTAGCGGGGGGACTACAGATACGCAGTATTTT.

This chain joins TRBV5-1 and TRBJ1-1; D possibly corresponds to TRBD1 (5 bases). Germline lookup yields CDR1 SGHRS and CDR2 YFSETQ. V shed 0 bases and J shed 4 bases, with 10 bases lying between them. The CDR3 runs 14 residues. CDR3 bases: TGCGCCAGCAGCTTGGAGCAGGGTGGCACTGAAGCTTTCTTT. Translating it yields CASSLEQGGTEAFF. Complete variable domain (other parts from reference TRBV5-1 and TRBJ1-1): KAGVTQTPRYLIKTRGQQVTLSCSPISGHRSVSWYQQTPGQGLQFLFEYFSETQRNKGNFPGRFSGRQFSNSRSEMNVSTLELGDSALYLCASSLEQGGTEAFFGQGTRLTVV.

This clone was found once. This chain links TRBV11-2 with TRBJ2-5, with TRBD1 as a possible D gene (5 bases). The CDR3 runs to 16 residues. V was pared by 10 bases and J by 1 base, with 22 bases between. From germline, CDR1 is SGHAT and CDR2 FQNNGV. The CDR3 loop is CAIALPGKGIQETQYF. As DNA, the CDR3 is TGTGCCATCGCTCTGCCAGGAAAGGGGATCCAAGAGACCCAGTACTTC.

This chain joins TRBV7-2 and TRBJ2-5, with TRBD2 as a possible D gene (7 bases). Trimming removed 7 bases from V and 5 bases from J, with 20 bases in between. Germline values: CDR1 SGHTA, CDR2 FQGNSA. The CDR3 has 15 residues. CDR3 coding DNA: TGTGCCAGCACCCCTGGGGGGGCAACCAGGGAGACCCAGTACTTC. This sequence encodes CASTPGGATRETQYF.

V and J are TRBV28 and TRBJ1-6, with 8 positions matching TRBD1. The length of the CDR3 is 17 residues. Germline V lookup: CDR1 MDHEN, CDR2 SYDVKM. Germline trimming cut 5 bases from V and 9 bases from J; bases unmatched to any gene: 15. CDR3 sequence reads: CASSTIGSGGASSPLHF. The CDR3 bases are TGTGCCAGCAGTACCATAGGGTCAGGGGGCGCGAGTTCACCCCTCCACTTT.

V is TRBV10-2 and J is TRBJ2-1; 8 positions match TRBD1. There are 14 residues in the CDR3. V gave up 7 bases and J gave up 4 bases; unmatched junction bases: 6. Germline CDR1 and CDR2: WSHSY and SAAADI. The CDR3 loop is CASTTGGRYNEQFF. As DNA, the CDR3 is TGCGCCAGCACCACAGGGGGGAGATACAATGAGCAGTTCTTC.

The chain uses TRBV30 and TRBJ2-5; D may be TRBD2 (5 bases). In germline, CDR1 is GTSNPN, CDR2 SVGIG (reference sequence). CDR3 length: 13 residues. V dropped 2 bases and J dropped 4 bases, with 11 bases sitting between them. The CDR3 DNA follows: TGTGCCTGGAGTCAAAGGGAGAGAGAGACCCAGTACTTC. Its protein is CAWSQRERETQYF.

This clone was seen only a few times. This CDR3 is CAIGQGSGDTQYF. The CDR3 coding sequence is TGTGCCATAGGACAGGGTAGCGGGGATACGCAGTATTTT. V is TRBV24-1 and J is TRBJ2-3; possible D gene TRBD1, 8 bases. The length of the CDR3 is 13 residues. With 11 bases removed from V and 6 bases from J, the gap between germline ends came to 17 bases. Germline V gene data show CDR1 as KGHDR and CDR2 as SFDVKD.

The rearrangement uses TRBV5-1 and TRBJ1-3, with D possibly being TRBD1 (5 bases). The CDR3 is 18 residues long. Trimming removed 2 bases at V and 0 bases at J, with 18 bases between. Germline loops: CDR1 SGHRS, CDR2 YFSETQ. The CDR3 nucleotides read TGCGCCAGCAGCTTCCGGACAAATCCCATTCACTCTGGAAACACCATATATTTT. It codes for CASSFRTNPIHSGNTIYF.